Listed below are T cell receptor beta chains from one sample, sequenced in a study of follicular helper T cells after annual influenza vaccination. Here immunoSEQ multiplex PCR was the method, and the copy in TCRdb shows in-frame clones only, minus some. The profile shows roughly 9,900 clones, roughly four fifths of them singletons. The specimen was CXCR5- memory CD4+ T cells sorted from blood, collected 7 days after influenza vaccination. The receptors were gathered from an adult who received the influenza vaccine. CDR3s include the opening cysteine and the closing phenylalanine or tryptophan. The D gene is left open where the match is weak. A clone size is listed for some rows: how often the clone was seen (once, few, many), or a class if it is expanded.

v_call	d_call	clone_size	j_call	cdr3_aa	cdr3_nt
TRBV11-2	-	-	TRBJ2-5	CASSLGGYQETQYF	TGTGCCAGCAGCTTAGGAGGGTACCAAGAGACCCAGTACTTC
TRBV30	-	-	TRBJ1-2	CAWTLGGTVGYTF	TGTGCCTGGACTTTAGGGGGAACAGTGGGCTACACCTTC
TRBV4-1	TRBD1	few	TRBJ1-6	CASRISDRVGNSPLHF	TGCGCCAGCAGAATTTCGGACAGGGTAGGAAATTCACCCCTCCACTTT
TRBV10-1	-	few	TRBJ2-2	CASSGDYPGELFF	TGCGCCAGCAGTGGCGACTACCCCGGGGAGCTGTTTTTT
TRBV15	-	-	TRBJ2-3	CATSRDPGDTQYF	TGTGCCACCAGCAGAGATCCCGGGGATACGCAGTATTTT
TRBV30	-	-	TRBJ1-2	CAWSSNYGYTF	TGTGCCTGGAGTTCTAACTATGGCTACACCTTC
TRBV27	TRBD2	-	TRBJ2-1	CASSPPTGLAGGWYNEQFF	TGTGCCAGCAGTCCCCCAACGGGACTAGCGGGAGGGTGGTACAATGAGCAGTTCTTC
TRBV6-6	-	-	TRBJ1-1	CASSPSGQVMNTEAFF	TGTGCCAGCAGCCCGAGCGGACAAGTGATGAACACTGAAGCTTTCTTT
TRBV10-1	TRBD2	-	TRBJ2-1	CASSEFLAGGGQYEQFF	TGCGCCAGCAGTGAGTTCCTAGCGGGAGGGGGACAATATGAGCAGTTCTTC
TRBV19	TRBD1	-	TRBJ2-5	CASSTQTGGPETQYF	TGTGCCAGTAGTACACAGACAGGGGGGCCAGAGACCCAGTACTTC
TRBV11-3	TRBD1	-	TRBJ2-2	CASSIQGDTGELFF	TGTGCCAGCAGTATACAGGGGGACACCGGGGAGCTGTTTTTT
TRBV10-3	TRBD1	-	TRBJ1-2	CAISGTGSAYGYTF	TGTGCCATCAGTGGGACAGGGTCGGCCTATGGCTACACCTTC
TRBV18	TRBD1	-	TRBJ2-6	CASSPLARTGSGANVLTF	TGTGCCAGCTCACCACTAGCCCGGACAGGTAGTGGGGCCAACGTCCTGACTTTC
TRBV28	-	once	TRBJ1-4	CAHVGAGTNEKLFF	TGTGCCCACGTGGGGGCAGGAACTAATGAAAAACTGTTTTTT
TRBV7-8	-	-	TRBJ1-5	CASSDVGNQPQHF	TGTGCCAGCTCCGACGTGGGCAATCAGCCCCAGCATTTT
TRBV19	-	-	TRBJ1-1	CASSITGPNTEAFF	TGTGCCAGTAGTATAACGGGGCCGAACACTGAAGCTTTCTTT
TRBV30	-	-	TRBJ1-3	CAWSRAGPGNTIYF	TGTGCCTGGAGTAGGGCAGGGCCGGGAAACACCATATATTTT
TRBV5-1	TRBD2	-	TRBJ2-3	CASSWARTSGSSTDTQYF	TGCGCCAGCAGCTGGGCCAGGACTAGCGGGTCTAGCACAGATACGCAGTATTTT
TRBV6-5	-	-	TRBJ1-3	CASSSRPTDSGNTIYF	TGTGCCAGCAGTTCTAGACCGACGGACTCTGGAAACACCATATATTTT
TRBV18	TRBD1	-	TRBJ2-1	CASSPDRGPYNEQFF	TGTGCCAGCTCACCGGACAGGGGGCCCTACAATGAGCAGTTCTTC
TRBV30	-	-	TRBJ1-4	CAWSRGAREKLFF	TGTGCCTGGAGTCGAGGGGCTCGAGAAAAACTGTTTTTT
TRBV5-6	TRBD1	-	TRBJ2-5	CASSYDREMGKETQYF	TGTGCCAGCAGCTATGACAGGGAAATGGGTAAAGAGACCCAGTACTTC
TRBV6-6	TRBD2	-	TRBJ2-1	CASSYPRLAGANEQFF	TGTGCCAGCAGTTACCCCCGGCTAGCGGGGGCCAATGAGCAGTTCTTC
TRBV29-1	TRBD1	-	TRBJ1-1	CSVTGMATEAFF	TGCAGCGTGACAGGGATGGCCACTGAAGCTTTCTTT
TRBV6-5	-	-	TRBJ2-5	CASSYSWQNQETQYF	TGTGCCAGCAGTTACTCATGGCAGAACCAAGAGACCCAGTACTTC
TRBV6-6	-	-	TRBJ1-3	CASTWSGAIPGNTIYF	TGTGCCAGCACCTGGTCGGGGGCGATTCCTGGAAACACCATATATTTT
TRBV10-1	-	few	TRBJ2-7	CASSASYEQYF	TGCGCCAGCAGTGCGAGTTACGAGCAGTACTTC
TRBV6-1	TRBD1	-	TRBJ1-5	CASSYTGGNQPQHF	TGTGCCAGCAGTTATACAGGGGGCAATCAGCCCCAGCATTTT
TRBV5-1	-	-	TRBJ1-6	CASTRDGTAGSPLHF	TGCGCCAGCACAAGGGACGGGACCGCTGGTTCACCCCTCCACTTT
TRBV4-1	TRBD2	once	TRBJ2-3	CASSQEGTSGGSTAQYF	TGCGCCAGCAGCCAAGAAGGGACTAGCGGGGGTTCGACCGCGCAGTATTTT
TRBV7-2	TRBD1	-	TRBJ2-7	CASSTRQGLSEQYF	TGTGCCAGCAGCACCCGACAGGGTTTGAGCGAGCAGTACTTC
TRBV28	-	-	TRBJ1-5	CASSPLGQGSNQPQHF	TGTGCCAGCAGTCCCCTGGGGCAGGGGAGCAATCAGCCCCAGCATTTT
TRBV5-1	-	-	TRBJ1-1	CASSKGTGSNTEAFF	TGCGCCAGCAGCAAAGGGACGGGGAGTAACACTGAAGCTTTCTTT
TRBV28	TRBD1	-	TRBJ1-4	CASRAGTGSFEKLFF	TGTGCCAGCAGGGCCGGGACAGGGTCGTTTGAAAAACTGTTTTTT
TRBV29-1	-	-	TRBJ2-5	CSVGRGGETQYF	TGCAGCGTTGGGCGGGGAGGAGAGACCCAGTACTTC
TRBV4-1	TRBD1	-	TRBJ1-1	CASSQYWDSQNTEAFF	TGCGCCAGCAGCCAGTACTGGGACAGCCAGAACACTGAAGCTTTCTTT
TRBV11-3	TRBD2	-	TRBJ2-3	CASSLRSGGRTDTQYF	TGTGCCAGCAGCTTAAGAAGCGGGGGAAGAACAGATACGCAGTATTTT
TRBV6-5	-	-	TRBJ1-2	CASSYGQGQGYTF	TGTGCCAGCAGTTACGGGCAGGGCCAAGGCTACACCTTC
TRBV6-1	TRBD1	-	TRBJ1-5	CASSGWTGGGNQPQHF	TGTGCCAGCAGTGGCTGGACAGGCGGGGGCAATCAGCCCCAGCATTTT
TRBV11-2	TRBD1	-	TRBJ1-1	CASSLEGDRAFF	TGTGCCAGCAGCTTAGAGGGGGACAGGGCTTTCTTT
TRBV5-6	-	-	TRBJ2-2	CASSPADVHTGELFF	TGTGCCAGCAGCCCCGCAGACGTACACACCGGGGAGCTGTTTTTT
TRBV5-1	TRBD1	-	TRBJ1-1	CASSTGQREKAFF	TGCGCCAGCAGCACGGGACAGAGAGAGAAAGCTTTCTTT
TRBV6-6	TRBD2	-	TRBJ2-3	CAIRLAGTDTQYF	TGTGCCATCCGACTAGCGGGGACAGATACGCAGTATTTT
TRBV6-5	-	few	TRBJ1-2	CASSYTTGQNGYTF	TGTGCCAGCAGTTACACAACCGGGCAGAATGGCTACACCTTC
TRBV19	-	-	TRBJ2-2	CASTPGHTNTGELFF	TGTGCCAGTACACCGGGACACACGAACACCGGGGAGCTGTTTTTT
TRBV4-1	-	-	TRBJ1-6	CASSQTTGIWSPLHF	TGCGCCAGCAGCCAGACCACAGGGATTTGGTCACCCCTCCACTTT
TRBV2	-	once	TRBJ2-7	CASSAGKGGAFFTYEQYF	TGTGCCAGCAGCGCGGGTAAGGGCGGGGCCTTTTTTACCTACGAGCAGTACTTC
TRBV27	-	-	TRBJ2-5	CASRTRQETQYF	TGTGCCAGCCGGACACGGCAAGAGACCCAGTACTTC